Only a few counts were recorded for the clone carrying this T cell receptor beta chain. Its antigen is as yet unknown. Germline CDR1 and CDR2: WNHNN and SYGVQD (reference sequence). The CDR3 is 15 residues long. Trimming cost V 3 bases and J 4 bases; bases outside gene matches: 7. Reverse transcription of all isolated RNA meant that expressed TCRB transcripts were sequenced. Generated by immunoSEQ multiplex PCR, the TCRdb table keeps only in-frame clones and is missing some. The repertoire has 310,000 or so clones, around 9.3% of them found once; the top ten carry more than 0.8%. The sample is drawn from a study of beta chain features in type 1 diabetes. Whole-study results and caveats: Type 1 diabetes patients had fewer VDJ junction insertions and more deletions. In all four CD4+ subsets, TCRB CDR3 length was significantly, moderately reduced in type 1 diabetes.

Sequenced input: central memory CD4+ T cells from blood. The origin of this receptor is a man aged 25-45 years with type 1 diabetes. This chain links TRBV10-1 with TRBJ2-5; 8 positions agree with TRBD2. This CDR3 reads CASSEGRLAGETQYF. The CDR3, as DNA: TGCGCCAGCAGTGAAGGACGGCTAGCGGGAGAGACCCAGTACTTC.